The 16 T cell receptor beta chains reported below all come from one sample, sequenced in a study of cytomegalovirus exposure and HLA in healthy donors (dated by TCRdb to about 2017). The method behind the library was the immunoSEQ multiplex PCR assay. A mixture of 60 forward primers for TCR Vbeta segments and 13 reverse primers for TCR Jbeta segments was used in the multiplex PCR. TCRdb took this table from immuneACCESS and kept in-frame rearrangements with V and J called. Such tables lack part of the clones; where checked against another copy, unresolved V genes explain under half of the gap, and the rest is unexplained. This sample gives roughly 180,000 clones in total; roughly 78% of them show up just once. In total, the top ten clones hold around 1.9% of the sample. Sample: PBMCs. All receptors derive from a woman between 25 and 40 years old in good health and CMV-seronegative.

The chain carries TRBV2 and TRBJ1-2; a possible D gene is TRBD1 (6 bases). Trimming cost V 0 bases and J 4 bases, with 12 bases left between them. CDR3 length: 15 amino acids. In germline, CDR1 is SNHLY, CDR2 FYNNEI. DNA of the CDR3: TGTGCCAGCAGTGAAGCGGCGGGGGCGGGCTATGGCTACACCTTC. This gives the protein CASSEAAGAGYGYTF.

This clone has only one observation. The rearrangement links TRBV19 to TRBJ1-3; the D is unclear. This CDR3 has 13 residues. Per the germline V gene, CDR1 is LNHDA and CDR2 is SQIVND (reference sequence). V was pared by 5 bases and J by 0 bases, with 5 bases between. In DNA form, the CDR3 reads TGTGCCAGTAGTCGGAGCTCTGGAAACACCATATATTTT. It specifies CASSRSSGNTIYF. The full variable domain, in which reference TRBV19 and TRBJ1-3 provide the parts outside the CDR3, is DGGITQSPKYLFRKEGQNVTLSCEQNLNHDAMYWYRQDPGQGLRLIYYSQIVNDFQKGDIAEGYSVSREKKESFPLTVTSAQKNPTAFYLCASSRSSGNTIYFGEGSWLTVV.

The CDR3 is CASRGVGPYGYTF. In DNA, the CDR3 is TGTGCCAGCAGAGGGGTAGGCCCCTATGGCTACACCTTC. This chain uses TRBV2 with TRBJ1-2; tentative D call: TRBD1 (5 bases). CDR3 length: 13 amino acids. The germline V gene has CDR1 SNHLY and CDR2 FYNNEI. The V gene lost 6 bases and the J gene lost 4 bases, with 12 bases spanning the gap.

In this sample, this clone turned up once. V gene TRBV7-6 combines with J gene TRBJ2-7, with TRBD2 matching over 8 bases. V trimming: 5 bases; J trimming: 6 bases; junction bases outside the gene matches: 9. Germline loops: CDR1 SGHVS, CDR2 FNYEAQ. The CDR3 has 14 amino acids. CDR3: CASSAGGRGAEQYF. The CDR3 nucleotides are TGTGCCAGCAGCGCGGGGGGCAGAGGGGCCGAGCAGTACTTC.

This clone was recorded a few times. The chain recombines TRBV2 with TRBJ2-2; D might be TRBD2 (6 bases). The germline V gene has CDR1 SNHLY and CDR2 FYNNEI. This CDR3 is 13 amino acids long. V was shortened by 8 bases and J by 1 base, with 8 bases between the two germline ends. The CDR3 sequence is CASGGMNTGELFF. The CDR3 coding sequence is TGTGCCAGCGGGGGGATGAACACCGGGGAGCTGTTTTTT.

The chain is built from TRBV9 and TRBJ1-1; tentatively, D is TRBD1 (6 bases). This CDR3 comprises 17 residues. The V gene's germline CDR1 is SGDLS and CDR2 YYNGEE. V lost 4 bases and J 4 bases, leaving 23 bases between the germline ends. The CDR3 bases are TGTGCCAGCAGCCCTCAGTCAGGGGCCGGGGCTGCCACTGAAGCTTTCTTT. Translated, it gives CASSPQSGAGAATEAFF.

This chain connects TRBV7-6 to TRBJ1-2, with a possible D match to TRBD1 (6 bases). With 0 bases removed from V and 6 bases from J, the gap between germline ends came to 20 bases. There are 17 residues in the CDR3. Germline CDR1 and CDR2: SGHVS and FNYEAQ. Here the CDR3 DNA reads TGTGCCAGCAGCTTAGCCCCCGGCTCTGGGGGGGCGGATGGCTACACCTTC. It codes for CASSLAPGSGGADGYTF.

The V gene is TRBV7-2, the J gene TRBJ1-2; 8 bases map to TRBD1. CDR1 SGHTA and CDR2 FQGNSA come from the germline V gene. The CDR3 has 18 residues. The V and J ends lost 0 bases and 0 bases, in that order; junction bases with no gene match: 9. The CDR3, as DNA: TGTGCCAGCAGCTTAGCGCCGGCAGGGGGCCTTACTAACTATGGCTACACCTTC. It specifies CASSLAPAGGLTNYGYTF.

The genes are TRBV4-1 and TRBJ1-2; weak D call: TRBD1 (5 bases). The V gene lost 0 bases and the J gene lost 0 bases, with 8 bases spanning the gap. CDR1 and CDR2 (germline): MGHRA, YSYEKL. The CDR3 spans 15 residues. CDR3 DNA: TGCGCCAGCAGCCAAGATGGGGCGGCTAACTATGGCTACACCTTC. Its translation is CASSQDGAANYGYTF.

This chain connects TRBV7-3 to TRBJ2-7; the match to TRBD1 covers 9 bases. CDR3 length: 13 amino acids. The trim removed 9 bases at V and 4 bases at J, leaving 7 bases unmatched. The germline V gene has CDR1 SGHTA and CDR2 FQGTGA. The DNA of the CDR3 is TGTGCCAGTGGGACAGGGATCGGGTACGAGCAGTACTTC. This codes for CASGTGIGYEQYF.

The rearrangement links TRBV6-5 to TRBJ2-7; a weak D match, TRBD1 (5 bases). Germline CDR1 MNHEY, CDR2 SVGAGI. Between the trimmed V and J ends, which lost 0 bases and 6 bases, there was a span of 15 bases. This CDR3 spans 15 amino acids. The CDR3: CASSYSAQGGPEQYF. CDR3 nucleotides: TGTGCCAGCAGTTACTCGGCGCAGGGTGGTCCCGAGCAGTACTTC.

The chain uses TRBV2 and TRBJ2-5, with TRBD1 identical over 8 bases. With V trimmed by 6 bases and J by 1 base, 1 base remained unmatched. CDR3 size: 13 residues. Germline CDR1 is SNHLY and CDR2 is FYNNEI. CDR3: CASRTGVQETQYF. In DNA, the CDR3 is TGTGCCAGCAGGACAGGGGTCCAAGAGACCCAGTACTTC.

The V call is TRBV7-3, the J call TRBJ1-2; possible D gene TRBD1, 6 bases. The CDR3 is 13 residues long. Trimming shortened V by 2 bases and J by 8 bases, and 12 bases separated the two germline ends. Germline V CDR1 and CDR2: SGHTA, FQGTGA. DNA for the CDR3: TGTGCCAGCAGCTTAGGTACAGGGCAAGGCTACACCTTC. This encodes CASSLGTGQGYTF.

In its sample, this clone was seen a few times. The genes are TRBV5-6 and TRBJ1-2; a possible D gene is TRBD1 (6 bases). V lost 0 bases, J lost 7 bases, and 13 bases lay in between. CDR1 is SGHDT, CDR2 YYEEEE, per germline. The CDR3 is made up of 14 amino acids. The CDR3 is CASSLAAGARGYTF. The CDR3 nucleotides read TGTGCCAGCAGCTTGGCCGCGGGGGCGCGTGGCTACACCTTC. The whole variable domain, remainder taken from reference TRBV5-6 and TRBJ1-2, is DAGVTQSPTHLIKTRGQQVTLRCSPKSGHDTVSWYQQALGQGPQFIFQYYEEEERQRGNFPDRFSGHQFPNYSSELNVNALLLGDSALYLCASSLAAGARGYTFGSGTRLTVV.

The chain has TRBV6-5 and TRBJ2-7, with TRBD1 matching over 10 bases. CDR1 and CDR2 from the germline V gene are MNHEY and SVGAGI. CDR3 size: 14 residues. J was trimmed by 4 bases and V by 8 bases; bases with no gene match: 8. The CDR3 is CASARDRGGYEQYF. As DNA, the CDR3 is TGTGCCAGCGCAAGGGACAGGGGCGGATACGAGCAGTACTTC.

This sequence joins TRBV27 and TRBJ1-6; a weak D match, TRBD1 (6 bases). CDR1 and CDR2 (germline): MNHEY, SMNVEV (reference sequence). This CDR3 contains 14 residues. The V end lost 1 base, the J end lost 7 bases, and 8 bases lay between the germline ends. The CDR3 nucleotides read TGTGCCAGCAGTTTATGGCAGGGGAATTCACCCCTCCACTTT. Protein: CASSLWQGNSPLHF.